This T cell receptor beta chain was identified during a study of cytomegalovirus exposure and HLA in healthy donors. Trimming removed 0 bases at V and 4 bases at J, with 16 bases between. CDR3 length equals 16 residues. The germline gives CDR1 SGHRS, CDR2 YFSETQ. The primer mix had 60 Vbeta and 13 Jbeta primers. Original data processing: Counted up in a later analysis, unique TCR beta chains came to 65 million to 80 million, with about 9.9 million shared. Sequencing was performed with immunoSEQ multiplex PCR; in TCRdb, only in-frame clones are kept and a portion is missing. V and J calls plus clone size are reproduced from that table; the DNA served to infer D and trimming. Among about 130,000 clones listed, roughly 70% were seen once.

V gene TRBV5-1 combines with J gene TRBJ2-5; D is perhaps TRBD1 (5 bases). The TCR originated in a man between 40 and 49 years old in good health and CMV-seropositive. Sequenced sample: PBMCs. The CDR3 DNA reads as TGCGCCAGCAGCTTGGCCAAGGGGCCTACGGGAGAGACCCAGTACTTC. Protein sequence: CASSLAKGPTGETQYF.